The clone carrying this TCR beta chain was detected only a few times. Its antigen remains unidentified. Sequencing of DNA taken from cultured CD4+ T cells relied on the Oncomine TCR Beta short-read assay. TCRdb re-analysed the PCR reads in MiXCR, keeping a single row per CDR3 protein. The sample lists about 20,000 distinct CDR3 sequences, roughly 51% seen once, with 8% to 9.5% in the top ten. The CDR3 runs 13 residues. From germline, CDR1 is SNHLY and CDR2 FYNNEI. With 7 bases clipped from V and 7 bases from J, the junction kept 4 bases outside the gene matches. This sample stems from a study of vaccination and CD4 T cells after COVID-19. Study context: Convalescent patients had positive nasal swab PCR results for SARS-CoV-2. Disease was mild in several and severe in one.

Stated treatment: 10-day PBMC culture with coronavirus spike peptide pools or control peptides (ViraFEST assay). The TCR sequence derives from a human donor who had recovered from COVID-19. The genes are TRBV2 and TRBJ1-2; 12 bases line up with TRBD1. Sequencing was performed on CD4+ T cells from blood, cultured in vitro. CDR3 coding DNA: TGTGCCAGCAAGGGGACAGGGGGCGTTGGCTACACCTTC. This gives the protein CASKGTGGVGYTF.